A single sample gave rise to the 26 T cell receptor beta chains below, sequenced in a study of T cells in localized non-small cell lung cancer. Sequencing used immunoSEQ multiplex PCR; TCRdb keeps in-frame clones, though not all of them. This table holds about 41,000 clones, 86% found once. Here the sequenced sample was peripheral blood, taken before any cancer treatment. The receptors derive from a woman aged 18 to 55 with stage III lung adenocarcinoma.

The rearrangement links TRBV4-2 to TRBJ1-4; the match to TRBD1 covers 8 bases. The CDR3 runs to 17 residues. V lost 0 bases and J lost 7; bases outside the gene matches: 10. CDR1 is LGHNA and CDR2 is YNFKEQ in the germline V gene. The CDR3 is CASSQDSGTGRIEKLFF. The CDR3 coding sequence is TGTGCCAGCAGCCAAGACTCCGGGACAGGCCGTATTGAAAAACTGTTTTTT.

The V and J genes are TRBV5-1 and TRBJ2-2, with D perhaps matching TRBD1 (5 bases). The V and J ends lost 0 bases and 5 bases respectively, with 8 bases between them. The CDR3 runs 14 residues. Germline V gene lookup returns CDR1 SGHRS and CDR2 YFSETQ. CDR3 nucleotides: TGCGCCAGCAGCTTGGAGGGGTTAACCGGGGAGCTGTTTTTT. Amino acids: CASSLEGLTGELFF.

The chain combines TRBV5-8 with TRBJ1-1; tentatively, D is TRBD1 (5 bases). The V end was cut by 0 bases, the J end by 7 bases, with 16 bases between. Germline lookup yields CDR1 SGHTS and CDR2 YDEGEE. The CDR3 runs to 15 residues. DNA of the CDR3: TGTGCCAGCAGCTTGGCCGTCAGGGCCCGCGGTGAAGCTTTCTTT. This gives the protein CASSLAVRARGEAFF. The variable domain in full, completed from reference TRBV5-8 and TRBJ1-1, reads EAGVTQSPTHLIKTRGQQATLRCSPISGHTSVYWYQQALGLGLQFLLWYDEGEERNRGNFPPRFSGRQFPNYSSELNVNALELEDSALYLCASSLAVRARGEAFFGQGTRLTVV.

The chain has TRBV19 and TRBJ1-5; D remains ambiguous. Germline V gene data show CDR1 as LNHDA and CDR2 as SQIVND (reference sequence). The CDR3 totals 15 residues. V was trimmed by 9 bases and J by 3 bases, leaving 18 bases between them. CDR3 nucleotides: TGTGCCAGCCGGACTGTTCAATTACTCAATCAGCCCCAGCATTTT. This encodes CASRTVQLLNQPQHF.

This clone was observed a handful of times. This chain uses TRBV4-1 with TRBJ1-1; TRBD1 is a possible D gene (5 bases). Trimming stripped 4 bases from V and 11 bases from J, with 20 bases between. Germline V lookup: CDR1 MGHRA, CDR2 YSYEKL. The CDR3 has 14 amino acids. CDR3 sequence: CASSPPLDSPGAFF. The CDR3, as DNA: TGCGCCAGCAGCCCTCCGTTAGACAGCCCTGGCGCTTTCTTT.

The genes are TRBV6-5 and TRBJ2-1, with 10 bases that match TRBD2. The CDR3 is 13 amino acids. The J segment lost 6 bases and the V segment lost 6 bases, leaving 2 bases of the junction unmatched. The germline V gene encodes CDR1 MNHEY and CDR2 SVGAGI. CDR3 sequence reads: CASRKRGGNEQFF. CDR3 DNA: TGTGCCAGCAGGAAGCGGGGGGGCAATGAGCAGTTCTTC.

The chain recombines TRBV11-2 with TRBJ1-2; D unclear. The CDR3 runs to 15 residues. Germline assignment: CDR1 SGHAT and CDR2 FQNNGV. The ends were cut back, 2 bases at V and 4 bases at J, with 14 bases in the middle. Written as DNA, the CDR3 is TGTGCCAGCAGCTTATCCGGGGAAGCCATCTATGGCTACACCTTC. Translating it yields CASSLSGEAIYGYTF.

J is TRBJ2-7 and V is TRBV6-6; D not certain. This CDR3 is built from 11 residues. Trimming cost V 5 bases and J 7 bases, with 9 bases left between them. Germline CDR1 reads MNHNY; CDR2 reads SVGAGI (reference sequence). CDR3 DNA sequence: TGTGCCAGCAGTCACACAAGGGAGCAGTACTTC. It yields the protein CASSHTREQYF.

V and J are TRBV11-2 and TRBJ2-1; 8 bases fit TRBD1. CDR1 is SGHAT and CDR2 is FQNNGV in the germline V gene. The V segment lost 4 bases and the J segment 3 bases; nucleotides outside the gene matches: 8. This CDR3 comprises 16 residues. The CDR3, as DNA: TGTGCCAGCAGCTCCCCCCGGGACAGGTTCTACAATGAGCAGTTCTTC. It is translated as CASSSPRDRFYNEQFF.

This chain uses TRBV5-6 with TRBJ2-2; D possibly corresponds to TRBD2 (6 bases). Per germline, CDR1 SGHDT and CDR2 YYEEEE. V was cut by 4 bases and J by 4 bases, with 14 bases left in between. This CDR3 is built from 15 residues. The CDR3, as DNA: TGTGCCAGCAGCCTTCGAGGAGGGTCCACCGGGGAGCTGTTTTTT. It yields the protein CASSLRGGSTGELFF.

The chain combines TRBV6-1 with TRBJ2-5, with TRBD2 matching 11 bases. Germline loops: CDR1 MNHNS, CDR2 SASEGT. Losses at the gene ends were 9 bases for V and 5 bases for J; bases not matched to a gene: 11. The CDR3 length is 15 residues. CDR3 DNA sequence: TGTGCCAGTCGGCTAGCGGGGGGACTGGGGGAGACCCAGTACTTC. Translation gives CASRLAGGLGETQYF.

CDR3 in amino acids: CASSPTGGTNTEAFF. CDR3 coding DNA: TGTGCCAGCAGCCCGACAGGGGGCACGAACACTGAAGCTTTCTTT. The chain carries TRBV11-3 and TRBJ1-1; 10 positions agree with TRBD1. With V trimmed by 5 bases and J by 1 base, 4 bases remained unmatched. Germline V CDR1 and CDR2: SGHNT, YENEEA. CDR3 length: 15 amino acids. The whole variable domain, remainder taken from reference TRBV11-3 and TRBJ1-1, is EAGVVQSPRYKIIEKKQPVAFWCNPISGHNTLYWYLQNLGQGPELLIRYENEEAVDDSQLPKDRFSAERLKGVDSTLKIQPAELGDSAVYLCASSPTGGTNTEAFFGQGTRLTVV.

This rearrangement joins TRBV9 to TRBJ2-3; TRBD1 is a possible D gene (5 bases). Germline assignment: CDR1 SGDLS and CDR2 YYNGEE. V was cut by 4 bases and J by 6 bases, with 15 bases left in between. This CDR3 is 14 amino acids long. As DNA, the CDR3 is TGTGCCAGCAGCCTCCAACAGGCTAGGGATACGCAGTATTTT. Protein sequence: CASSLQQARDTQYF.

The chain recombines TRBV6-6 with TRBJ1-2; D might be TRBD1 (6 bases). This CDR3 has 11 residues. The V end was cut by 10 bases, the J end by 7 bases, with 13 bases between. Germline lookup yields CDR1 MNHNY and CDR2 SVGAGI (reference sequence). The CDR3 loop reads CATSPRGGYTF. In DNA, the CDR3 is TGTGCCACCTCCCCCAGGGGTGGCTACACCTTC.

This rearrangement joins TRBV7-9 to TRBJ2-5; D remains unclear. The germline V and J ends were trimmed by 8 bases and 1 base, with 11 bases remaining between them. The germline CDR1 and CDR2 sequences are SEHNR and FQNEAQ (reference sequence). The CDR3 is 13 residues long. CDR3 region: CASGPRVQETQYF. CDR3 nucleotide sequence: TGTGCCAGCGGCCCGCGAGTCCAAGAGACCCAGTACTTC.

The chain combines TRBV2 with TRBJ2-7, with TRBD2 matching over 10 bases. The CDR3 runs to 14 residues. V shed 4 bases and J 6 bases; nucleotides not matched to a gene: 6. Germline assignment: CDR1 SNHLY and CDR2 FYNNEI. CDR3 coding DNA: TGTGCCAGCAGTGTGGGACTAGCGTCTCTCGAGCAGTACTTC. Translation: CASSVGLASLEQYF.

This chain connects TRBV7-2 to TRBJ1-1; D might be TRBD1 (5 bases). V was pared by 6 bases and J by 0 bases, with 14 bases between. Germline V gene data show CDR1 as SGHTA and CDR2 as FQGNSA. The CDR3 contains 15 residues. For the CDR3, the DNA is TGTGCCAGCAGGGAAGGAAGGACATTGAACACTGAAGCTTTCTTT. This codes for CASREGRTLNTEAFF.

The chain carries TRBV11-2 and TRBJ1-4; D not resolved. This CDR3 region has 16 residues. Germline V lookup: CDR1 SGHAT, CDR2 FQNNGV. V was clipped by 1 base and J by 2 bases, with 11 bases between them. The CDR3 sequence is CASSLGSAGTNEKLFF. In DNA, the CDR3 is TGTGCCAGCAGCTTAGGGTCCGCGGGTACTAATGAAAAACTGTTTTTT.

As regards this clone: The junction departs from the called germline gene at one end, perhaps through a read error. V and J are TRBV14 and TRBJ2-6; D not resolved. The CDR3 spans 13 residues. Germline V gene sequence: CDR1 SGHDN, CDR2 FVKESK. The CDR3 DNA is TGTGCCAGCAGTTCCTCTGCGGCCAACGTCCTGACTTTC. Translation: CASSSSAANVLTF.

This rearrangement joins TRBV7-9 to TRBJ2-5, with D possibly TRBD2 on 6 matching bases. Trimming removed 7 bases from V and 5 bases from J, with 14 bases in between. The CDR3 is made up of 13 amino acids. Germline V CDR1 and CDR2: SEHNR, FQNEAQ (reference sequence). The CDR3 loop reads CASIPVGRETQYF. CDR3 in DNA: TGTGCCAGCATCCCCGTGGGGAGGGAGACCCAGTACTTC. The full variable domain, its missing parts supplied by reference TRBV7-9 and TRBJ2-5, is DTGVSQNPRHKITKRGQNVTFRCDPISEHNRLYWYRQTLGQGPEFLTYFQNEAQLEKSRLLSDRFSAERPKGSFSTLEIQRTEQGDSAMYLCASIPVGRETQYFGPGTRLLVL.

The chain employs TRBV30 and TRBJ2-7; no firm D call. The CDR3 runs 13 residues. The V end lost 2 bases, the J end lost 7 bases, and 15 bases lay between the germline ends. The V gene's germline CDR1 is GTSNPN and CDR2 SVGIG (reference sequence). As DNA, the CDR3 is TGTGCCTGGAGTACAAGGACCGAAGGGGAGCAGTACTTC. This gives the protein CAWSTRTEGEQYF.

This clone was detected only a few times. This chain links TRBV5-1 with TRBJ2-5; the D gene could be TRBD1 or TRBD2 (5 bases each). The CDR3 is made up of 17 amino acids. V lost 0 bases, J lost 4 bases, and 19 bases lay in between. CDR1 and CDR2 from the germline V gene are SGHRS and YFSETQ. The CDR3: CASSLGGSQAAGETQYF. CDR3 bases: TGCGCCAGCAGCTTGGGGGGGAGCCAGGCAGCCGGAGAGACCCAGTACTTC.

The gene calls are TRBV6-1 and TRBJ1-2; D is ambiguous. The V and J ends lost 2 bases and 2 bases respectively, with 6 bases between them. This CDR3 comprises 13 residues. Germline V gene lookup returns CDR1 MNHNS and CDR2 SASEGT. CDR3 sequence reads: CASSEPGNYGYTF. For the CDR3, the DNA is TGTGCCAGCAGTGAACCAGGCAACTATGGCTACACCTTC.

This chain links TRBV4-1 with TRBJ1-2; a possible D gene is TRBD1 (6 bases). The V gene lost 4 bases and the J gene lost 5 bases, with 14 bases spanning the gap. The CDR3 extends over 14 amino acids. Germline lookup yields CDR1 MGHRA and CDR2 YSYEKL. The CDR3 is CASSPSTGVYGYTF. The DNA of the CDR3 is TGCGCCAGCAGCCCTTCGACAGGCGTATATGGCTACACCTTC.

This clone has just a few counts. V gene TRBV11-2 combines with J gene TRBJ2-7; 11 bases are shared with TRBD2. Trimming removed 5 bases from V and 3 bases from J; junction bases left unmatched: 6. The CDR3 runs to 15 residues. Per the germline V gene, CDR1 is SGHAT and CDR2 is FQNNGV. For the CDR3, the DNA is TGTGCCAGCAGCAAGACTAGCGGGGAACTCTACGAGCAGTACTTC. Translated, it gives CASSKTSGELYEQYF.

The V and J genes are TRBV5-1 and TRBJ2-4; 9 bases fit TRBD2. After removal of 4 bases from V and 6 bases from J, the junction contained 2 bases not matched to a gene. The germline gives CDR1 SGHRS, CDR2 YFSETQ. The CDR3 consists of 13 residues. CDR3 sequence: CASSSSGGNIQYF. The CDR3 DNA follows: TGCGCCAGCAGCAGTAGCGGGGGAAACATTCAGTACTTC. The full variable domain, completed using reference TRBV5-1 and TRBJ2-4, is KAGVTQTPRYLIKTRGQQVTLSCSPISGHRSVSWYQQTPGQGLQFLFEYFSETQRNKGNFPGRFSGRQFSNSRSEMNVSTLELGDSALYLCASSSSGGNIQYFGAGTRLSVL.